This T cell receptor beta chain originates from a study of blood T cells in healthy people across ages. Study summary: Capture by template switching was about one barcoded beta molecule per two T cells. Points from the study as a whole: Unsorted PBMC input precluded a conclusive naive versus antigen-experienced comparison.

For this clonotype: Its antigen is unidentified.

Germline CDR1 SGHTA, CDR2 FQGNSA. The CDR3 covers 15 residues. V lost 8 bases and J lost 1, with 16 bases in between. Per sample, a minimum of 6 million PBMCs were isolated. Primed by a sample-barcoded 5' primer and a J-beta primer mix, a second PCR proceeded for about 7 to 11 cycles. TCRdb recomputed calls from the 5' RACE reads with MiXCR, one row per CDR3 protein. The table lists fewer than 1.5 million distinct CDR3 sequences, 42% of them singletons. Sequenced input: blood. The chain links TRBV7-2 to TRBJ2-3; tentative D call: TRBD2 (6 bases). The clonotype comes from a young woman in good health. CDR3 sequence: CASLRASVGTDTQYF. CDR3 sequence (DNA): TGTGCCAGCCTGCGAGCTAGCGTGGGCACAGATACGCAGTATTTT.